The TCR beta chain described here comes from a study of T cells after posttransplantation cyclophosphamide. V lost 4 bases, J lost 4 bases, and 6 bases stayed unmatched. The germline V gene encodes CDR1 MNHEY and CDR2 SVGAGI. CDR3 length: 14 amino acids. Method: immunoSEQ multiplex PCR; TCRdb's copy keeps in-frame clones and lacks some. Here the sample spans about 22,000 clones, around 73% being singletons. The chain combines TRBV6-5 with TRBJ2-7, with 8 bases identical to TRBD1. This receptor was taken from a woman aged 55-69 years in good health, CMV-negative, and a related stem cell transplant donor. Specimen: memory CD4+ T cells sorted from PBMCs. CDR3: CASSSRGLGYEQYF. The CDR3, as DNA: TGTGCCAGCAGTTCCAGGGGGCTGGGGTACGAGCAGTACTTC.